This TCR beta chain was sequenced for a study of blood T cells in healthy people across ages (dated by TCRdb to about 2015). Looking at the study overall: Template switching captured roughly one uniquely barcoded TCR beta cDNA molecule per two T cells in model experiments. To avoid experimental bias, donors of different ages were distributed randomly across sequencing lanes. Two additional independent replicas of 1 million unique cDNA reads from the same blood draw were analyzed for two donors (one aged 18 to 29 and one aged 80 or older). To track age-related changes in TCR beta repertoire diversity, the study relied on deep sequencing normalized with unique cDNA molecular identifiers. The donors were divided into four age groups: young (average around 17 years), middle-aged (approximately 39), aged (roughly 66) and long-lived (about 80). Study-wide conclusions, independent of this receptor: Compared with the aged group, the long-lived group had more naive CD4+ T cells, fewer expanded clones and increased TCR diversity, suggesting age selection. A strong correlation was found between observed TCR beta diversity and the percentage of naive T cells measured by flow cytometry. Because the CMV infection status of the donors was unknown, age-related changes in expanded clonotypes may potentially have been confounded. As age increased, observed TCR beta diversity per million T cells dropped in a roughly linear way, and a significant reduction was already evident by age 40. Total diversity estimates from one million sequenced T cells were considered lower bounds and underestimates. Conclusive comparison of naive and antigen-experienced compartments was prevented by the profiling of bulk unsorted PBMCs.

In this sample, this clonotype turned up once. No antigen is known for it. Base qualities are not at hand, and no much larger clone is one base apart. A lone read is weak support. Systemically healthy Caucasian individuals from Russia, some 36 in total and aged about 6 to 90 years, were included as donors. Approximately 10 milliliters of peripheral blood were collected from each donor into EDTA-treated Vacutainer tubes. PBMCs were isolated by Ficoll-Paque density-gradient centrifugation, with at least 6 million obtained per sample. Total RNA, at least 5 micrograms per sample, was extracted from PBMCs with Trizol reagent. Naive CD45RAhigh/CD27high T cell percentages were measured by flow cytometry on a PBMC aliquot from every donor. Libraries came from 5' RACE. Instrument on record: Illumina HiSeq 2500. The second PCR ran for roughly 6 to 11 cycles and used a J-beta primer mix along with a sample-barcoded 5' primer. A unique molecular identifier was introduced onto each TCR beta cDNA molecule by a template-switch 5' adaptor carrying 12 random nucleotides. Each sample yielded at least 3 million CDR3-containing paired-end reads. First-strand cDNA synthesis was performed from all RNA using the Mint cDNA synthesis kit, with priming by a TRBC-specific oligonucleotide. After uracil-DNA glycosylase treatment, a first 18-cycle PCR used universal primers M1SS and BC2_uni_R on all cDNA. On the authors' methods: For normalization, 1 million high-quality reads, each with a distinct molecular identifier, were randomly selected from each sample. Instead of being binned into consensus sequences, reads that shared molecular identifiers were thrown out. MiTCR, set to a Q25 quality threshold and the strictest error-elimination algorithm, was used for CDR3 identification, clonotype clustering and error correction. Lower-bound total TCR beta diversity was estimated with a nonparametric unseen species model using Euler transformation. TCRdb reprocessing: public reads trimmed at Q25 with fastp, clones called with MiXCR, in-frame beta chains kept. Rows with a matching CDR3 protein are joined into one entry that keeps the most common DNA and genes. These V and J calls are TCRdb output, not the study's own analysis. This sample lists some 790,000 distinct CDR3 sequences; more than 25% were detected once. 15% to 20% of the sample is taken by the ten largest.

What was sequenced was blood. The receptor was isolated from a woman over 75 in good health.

The nucleotide sequence is given as TGTGCCAGCAGGATTACAGGGAGCACTGAAGCTTTCTTT. This is translated as CASRITGSTEAFF. The chain couples TRBV27 to TRBJ1-1, with a tentative D gene TRBD1 over 6 matching bases. Spanning cysteine to phenylalanine, the CDR3 consists of 13 amino acids. Only CDR3 DNA remains: 39 bases, in frame from the first base. Trimming removed 6 bases from V and 4 bases from J, leaving 12 bases between the germline ends. CDR1 and CDR2, looked up from the germline V gene (reference sequence), are MNHEY and SMNVEV.